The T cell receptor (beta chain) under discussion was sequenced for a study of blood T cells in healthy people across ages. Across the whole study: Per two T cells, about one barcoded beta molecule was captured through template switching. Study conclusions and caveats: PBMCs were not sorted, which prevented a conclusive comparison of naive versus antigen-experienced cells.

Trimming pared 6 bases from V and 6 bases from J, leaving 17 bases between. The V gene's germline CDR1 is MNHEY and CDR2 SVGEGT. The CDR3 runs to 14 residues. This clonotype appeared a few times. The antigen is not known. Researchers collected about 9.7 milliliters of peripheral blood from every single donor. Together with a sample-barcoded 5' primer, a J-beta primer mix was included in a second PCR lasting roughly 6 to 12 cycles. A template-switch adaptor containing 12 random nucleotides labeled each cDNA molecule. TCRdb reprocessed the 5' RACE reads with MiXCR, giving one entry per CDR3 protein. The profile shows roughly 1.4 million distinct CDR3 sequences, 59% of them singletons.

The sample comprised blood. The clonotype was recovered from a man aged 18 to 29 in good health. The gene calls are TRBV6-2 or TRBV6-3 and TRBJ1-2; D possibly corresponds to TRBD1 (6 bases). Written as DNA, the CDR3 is TGTGCCAGCAGCCCGCGGGACACCACCCATGGCTACACCTTC. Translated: CASSPRDTTHGYTF.